This is a list of T cell receptor beta chains from one sample in a study of cytomegalovirus exposure and HLA in healthy donors. Sequencing was performed with immunoSEQ multiplex PCR; in TCRdb, only in-frame clones are kept and a portion is missing. The sample has 210,000 or so clones, approximately 80% seen once. Source material: PBMCs. These receptors were collected from a woman in her 40s in good health and CMV-seronegative. CDR3s include the opening cysteine and the closing phenylalanine or tryptophan. The D gene is left open where the match is weak. A row's size may be missing; if present it is once, few, many or a size class.

J: TRBJ1-3
D: .
V: TRBV6-5
size: .
CDR3: CASIGGRSGNTIYF
DNA: TGTGCCAGCATAGGCGGCCGCTCTGGAAACACCATATATTTT

J: TRBJ2-7
D: TRBD1
V: TRBV28
size: .
CDR3: CASSTRYRGPAFYEQYF
DNA: TGTGCCAGCAGTACCCGATACAGGGGACCGGCCTTCTACGAGCAGTACTTC

J: TRBJ1-2
D: .
V: TRBV19
size: .
CDR3: CASSIGDKGSYGYTF
DNA: TGTGCCAGTAGTATCGGGGACAAAGGGTCCTATGGCTACACCTTC

J: TRBJ2-1
D: .
V: TRBV5-6
size: .
CDR3: CASSSITGPLLGHEQFF
DNA: TGTGCCAGCAGCTCAATCACAGGGCCCCTTTTGGGACATGAGCAGTTCTTC

J: TRBJ1-1
D: .
V: TRBV11-1
size: .
CDR3: CASSLGRSNTEAFF
DNA: TGTGCCAGCAGCTTAGGGCGGAGTAACACTGAAGCTTTCTTT

J: TRBJ2-2
D: TRBD1
V: TRBV9
size: .
CDR3: CASSVSGTGTGELFF
DNA: TGTGCCAGCAGCGTCTCCGGGACAGGCACCGGGGAGCTGTTTTTT

J: TRBJ2-5
D: TRBD1
V: TRBV10-3
size: .
CDR3: CAIAGRQGGETQYF
DNA: TGTGCCATCGCCGGGAGACAGGGGGGTGAGACCCAGTACTTC

J: TRBJ1-1
D: .
V: TRBV27
size: .
CDR3: CASSFSGNTEAFF
DNA: TGTGCCAGCAGTTTCTCAGGGAACACTGAAGCTTTCTTT

J: TRBJ2-7
D: TRBD2
V: TRBV9
size: .
CDR3: CASSPLSSGGTYEQYF
DNA: TGTGCCAGCAGCCCCCTTTCTAGCGGGGGGACCTACGAGCAGTACTTC

J: TRBJ2-3
D: .
V: TRBV30
size: .
CDR3: CAWSLAFNTDTQYF
DNA: TGTGCCTGGAGTCTTGCGTTCAACACAGATACGCAGTATTTT

J: TRBJ2-7
D: .
V: TRBV27
size: .
CDR3: CASSLSQVGEQYF
DNA: TGTGCCAGCAGTTTATCGCAGGTTGGCGAGCAGTACTTC

J: TRBJ2-2
D: .
V: TRBV30
size: .
CDR3: CAWSTDSRPPGELFF
DNA: TGTGCCTGGAGTACGGACAGCCGACCCCCTGGGGAGCTGTTTTTT

J: TRBJ2-7
D: .
V: TRBV4-3
size: .
CDR3: CASSQGHTGFYEQYF
DNA: TGCGCCAGCAGCCAAGGGCATACAGGGTTCTACGAGCAGTACTTC

J: TRBJ1-6
D: TRBD1
V: TRBV2
size: .
CDR3: CASSGTGVGSPLHF
DNA: TGTGCCAGCAGTGGGACAGGGGTCGGATCACCCCTCCACTTT

J: TRBJ1-1
D: TRBD1
V: TRBV9
size: .
CDR3: CASSTSGTVNTEAFF
DNA: TGTGCCAGCAGCACTTCCGGGACAGTCAACACTGAAGCTTTCTTT

J: TRBJ1-1
D: .
V: TRBV6-6
size: few
CDR3: CASSYADRNTEAFF
DNA: TGTGCCAGCAGTTACGCGGACAGGAACACTGAAGCTTTCTTT

J: TRBJ1-2
D: .
V: TRBV5-4
size: .
CDR3: CASSPAGIHGYTF
DNA: TGTGCCAGCAGCCCGGCGGGTATCCATGGCTACACCTTC